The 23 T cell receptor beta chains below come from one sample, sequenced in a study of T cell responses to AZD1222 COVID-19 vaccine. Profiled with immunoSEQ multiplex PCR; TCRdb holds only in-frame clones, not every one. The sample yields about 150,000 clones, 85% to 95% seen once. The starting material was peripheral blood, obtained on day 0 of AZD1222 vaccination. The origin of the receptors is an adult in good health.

As DNA, the CDR3 is TGTGCCAGCAGCGCTACCCCACTGAACTCCTACAATGAGCAGTTCTTC. This translates into CASSATPLNSYNEQFF. The V call is TRBV7-6, the J call TRBJ2-1; D is unresolved. CDR1 is SGHVS, CDR2 FNYEAQ, per germline. Deletions cut 5 bases from V and 0 bases from J, with 14 bases between. The CDR3 extends over 16 amino acids. The whole variable domain, filled in from reference TRBV7-6 and TRBJ2-1, reads GAGVSQSPRYKVTKRGQDVALRCDPISGHVSLYWYRQALGQGPEFLTYFNYEAQQDKSGLPNDRFSAERPEGSISTLTIQRTEQRDSAMYRCASSATPLNSYNEQFFGPGTRLTVL.

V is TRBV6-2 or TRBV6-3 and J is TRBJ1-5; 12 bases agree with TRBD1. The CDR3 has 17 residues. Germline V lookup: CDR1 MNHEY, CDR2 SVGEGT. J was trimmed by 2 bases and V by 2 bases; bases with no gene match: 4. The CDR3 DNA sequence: TGTGCCAGCAGTTACGGGGACAGGGGGCGCGGCAATCAGCCCCAGCATTTT. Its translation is CASSYGDRGRGNQPQHF.

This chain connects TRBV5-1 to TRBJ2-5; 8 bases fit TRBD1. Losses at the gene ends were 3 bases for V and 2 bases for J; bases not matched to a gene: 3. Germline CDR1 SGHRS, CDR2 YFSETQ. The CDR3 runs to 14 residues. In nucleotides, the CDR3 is TGCGCCAGCAGCTATGGACAGGGACAAGAGACCCAGTACTTC. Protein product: CASSYGQGQETQYF.

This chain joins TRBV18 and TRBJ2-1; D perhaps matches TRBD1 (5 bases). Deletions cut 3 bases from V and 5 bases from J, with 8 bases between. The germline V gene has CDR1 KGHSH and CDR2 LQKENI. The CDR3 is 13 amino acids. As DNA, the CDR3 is TGTGCCAGCTCACCGTTCAGGGACAATGAGCAGTTCTTC. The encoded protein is CASSPFRDNEQFF.

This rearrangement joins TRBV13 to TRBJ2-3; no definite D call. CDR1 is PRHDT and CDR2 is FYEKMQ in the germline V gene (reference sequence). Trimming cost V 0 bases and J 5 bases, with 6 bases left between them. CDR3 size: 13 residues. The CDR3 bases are TGTGCCAGCAGCTTAGGATTTCGAGATACGCAGTATTTT. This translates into CASSLGFRDTQYF.

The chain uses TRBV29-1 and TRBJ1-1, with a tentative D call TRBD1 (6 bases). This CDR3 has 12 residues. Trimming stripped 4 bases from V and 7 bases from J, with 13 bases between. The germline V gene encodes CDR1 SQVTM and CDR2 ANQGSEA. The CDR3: CSVGVGGHEAFF. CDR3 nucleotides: TGCAGCGTTGGAGTCGGGGGGCATGAAGCTTTCTTT.

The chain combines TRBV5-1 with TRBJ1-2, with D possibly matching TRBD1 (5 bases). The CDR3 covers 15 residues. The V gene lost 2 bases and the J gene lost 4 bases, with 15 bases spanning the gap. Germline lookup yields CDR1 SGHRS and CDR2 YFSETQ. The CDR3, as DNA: TGCGCCAGCAGCTTTGACAGTCCTGGGGGCTATGGCTACACCTTC. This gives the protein CASSFDSPGGYGYTF.

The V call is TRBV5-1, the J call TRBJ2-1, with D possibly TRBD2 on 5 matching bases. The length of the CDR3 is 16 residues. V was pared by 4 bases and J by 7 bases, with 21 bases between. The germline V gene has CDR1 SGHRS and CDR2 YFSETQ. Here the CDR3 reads CASSALGGSLVNEQFF. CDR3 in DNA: TGCGCCAGCAGCGCCTTGGGCGGGTCCTTGGTGAATGAGCAGTTCTTC.

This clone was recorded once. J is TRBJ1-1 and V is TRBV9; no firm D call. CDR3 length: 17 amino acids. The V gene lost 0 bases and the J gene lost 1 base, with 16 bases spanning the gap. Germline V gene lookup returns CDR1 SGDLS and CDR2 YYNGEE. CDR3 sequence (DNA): TGTGCCAGCAGCGTAGCTTCCTGGCCGATTGCGAACACTGAAGCTTTCTTT. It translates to CASSVASWPIANTEAFF.

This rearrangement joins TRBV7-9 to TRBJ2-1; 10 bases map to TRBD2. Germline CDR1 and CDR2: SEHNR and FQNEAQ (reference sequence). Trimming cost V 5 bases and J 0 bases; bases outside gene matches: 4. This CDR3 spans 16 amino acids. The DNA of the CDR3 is TGTGCCAGCAGCCAGGGACTAGCGCCCTCCTACAATGAGCAGTTCTTC. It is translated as CASSQGLAPSYNEQFF.

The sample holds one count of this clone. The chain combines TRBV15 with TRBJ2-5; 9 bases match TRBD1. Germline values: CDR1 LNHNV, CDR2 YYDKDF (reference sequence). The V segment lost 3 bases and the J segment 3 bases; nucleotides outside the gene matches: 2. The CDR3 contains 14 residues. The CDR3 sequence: CATSRDRGKETQYF. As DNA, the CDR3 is TGTGCCACCAGCAGGGACAGGGGAAAAGAGACCCAGTACTTC. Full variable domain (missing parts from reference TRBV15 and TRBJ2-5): DAMVIQNPRYQVTQFGKPVTLSCSQTLNHNVMYWYQQKSSQAPKLLFHYYDKDFNNEADTPDNFQSRRPNTSFCFLDIRSPGLGDTAMYLCATSRDRGKETQYFGPGTRLLVL.

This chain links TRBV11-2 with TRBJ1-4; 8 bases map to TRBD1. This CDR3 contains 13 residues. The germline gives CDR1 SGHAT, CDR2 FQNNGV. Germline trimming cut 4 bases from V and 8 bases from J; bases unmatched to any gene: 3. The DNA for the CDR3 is TGTGCCAGCAGCTATACAGGGGGGGAAAAACTGTTTTTT. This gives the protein CASSYTGGEKLFF.

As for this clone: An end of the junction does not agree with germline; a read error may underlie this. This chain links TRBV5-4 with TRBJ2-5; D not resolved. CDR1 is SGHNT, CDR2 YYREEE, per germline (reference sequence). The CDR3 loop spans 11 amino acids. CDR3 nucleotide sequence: TGTGCCAGCAGCTTACAAGGGACCCAGTACTTC. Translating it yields CASSLQGTQYF.

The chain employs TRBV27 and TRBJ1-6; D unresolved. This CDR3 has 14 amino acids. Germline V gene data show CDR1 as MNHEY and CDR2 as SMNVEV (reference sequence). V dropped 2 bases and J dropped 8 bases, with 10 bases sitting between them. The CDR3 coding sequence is TGTGCCAGCAGTTTACGATCCAGGTATTCACCCCTCCACTTT. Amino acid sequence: CASSLRSRYSPLHF.

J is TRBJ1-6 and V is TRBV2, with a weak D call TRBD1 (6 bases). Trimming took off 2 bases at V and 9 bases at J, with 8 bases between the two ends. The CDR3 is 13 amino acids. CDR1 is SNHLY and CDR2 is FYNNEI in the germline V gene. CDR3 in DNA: TGTGCCAGCAGTGAATTAGGGGGTTCACCCCTCCACTTT. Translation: CASSELGGSPLHF.

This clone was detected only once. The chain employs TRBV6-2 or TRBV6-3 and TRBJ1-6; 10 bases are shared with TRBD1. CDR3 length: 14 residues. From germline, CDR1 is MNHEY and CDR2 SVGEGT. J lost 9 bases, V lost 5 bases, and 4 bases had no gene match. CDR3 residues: CASSQGQGSSPLHF. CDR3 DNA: TGTGCCAGCAGTCAGGGACAGGGGAGTTCACCCCTCCACTTT.

CDR3 in amino acids: CASSPPGTGDSPLHF. In nucleotides, the CDR3 is TGTGCCAGCAGCCCCCCAGGGACAGGGGATTCACCCCTCCACTTT. The genes are TRBV4-2 and TRBJ1-6, with 10 bases matching TRBD1. V shed 4 bases, J shed 8 bases, and the junction held 5 bases outside the gene matches. Germline lookup yields CDR1 LGHNA and CDR2 YNFKEQ. The length of the CDR3 is 15 residues.

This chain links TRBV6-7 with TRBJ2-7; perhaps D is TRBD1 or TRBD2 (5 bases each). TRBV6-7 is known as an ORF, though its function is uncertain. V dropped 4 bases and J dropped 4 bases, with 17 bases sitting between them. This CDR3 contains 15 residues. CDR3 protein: CASSSGTLLKYEQYV. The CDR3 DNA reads TGTGCCAGCAGTTCCGGGACCCTGTTAAAATACGAGCAGTACGTC.

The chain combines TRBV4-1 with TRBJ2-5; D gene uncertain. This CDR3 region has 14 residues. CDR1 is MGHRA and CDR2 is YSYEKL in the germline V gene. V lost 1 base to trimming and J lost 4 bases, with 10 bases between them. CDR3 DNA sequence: TGCGCCAGCAGCCAAGGTAACCCAGGAGAGACCCAGTACTTC. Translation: CASSQGNPGETQYF.

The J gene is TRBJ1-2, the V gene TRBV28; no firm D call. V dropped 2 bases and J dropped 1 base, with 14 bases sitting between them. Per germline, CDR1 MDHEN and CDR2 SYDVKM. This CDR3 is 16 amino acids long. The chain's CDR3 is CASSLSSLGINYGYTF. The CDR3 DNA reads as TGTGCCAGCAGTTTAAGCTCTCTGGGGATTAACTATGGCTACACCTTC.

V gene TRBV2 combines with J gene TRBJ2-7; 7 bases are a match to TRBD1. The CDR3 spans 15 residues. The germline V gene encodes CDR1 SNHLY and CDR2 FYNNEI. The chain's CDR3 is CASSEDRVGSYEQYV. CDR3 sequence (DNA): TGTGCCAGCAGCGAAGACAGGGTTGGCTCCTACGAGCAGTACGTC.

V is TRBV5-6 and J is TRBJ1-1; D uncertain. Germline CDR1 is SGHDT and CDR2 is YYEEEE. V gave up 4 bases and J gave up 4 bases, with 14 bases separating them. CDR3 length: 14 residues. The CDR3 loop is CASSPAVWSTEAFF. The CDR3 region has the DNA TGTGCCAGCAGCCCCGCGGTGTGGAGCACTGAAGCTTTCTTT.

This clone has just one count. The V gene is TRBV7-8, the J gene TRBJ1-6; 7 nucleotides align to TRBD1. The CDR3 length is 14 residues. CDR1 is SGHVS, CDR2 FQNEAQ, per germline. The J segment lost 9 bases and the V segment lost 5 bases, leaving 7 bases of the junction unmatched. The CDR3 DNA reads TGTGCCAGCAGCCTGGACAGGCAGAGTTCACCCCTCCACTTT. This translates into CASSLDRQSSPLHF.